The sequence of this T cell receptor beta chain was determined in a study of cytomegalovirus exposure and HLA in healthy donors. About the research overall: Earlier findings included about 120 million unique TCR beta sequences obtained from around 180 million T cells.

Study results and limitations: Later work showed greater clonal expansion in HLA-associated TCR beta chains than in equally common others. It was reported that TCR beta sequences correctly inferred the HLA-A and HLA-B alleles for most subjects. A later analysis found that most CMV-associated TCR beta chains appeared HLA-restricted.

The CDR3 covers 15 residues. The V and J ends lost 3 bases and 2 bases, in that order; junction bases with no gene match: 9. Per germline, CDR1 GTSNPN and CDR2 SVGIG (reference sequence). With 60 Vbeta and 13 Jbeta primers, the PCR was carried out. TCRdb keeps only in-frame clones here, not all; method: immunoSEQ multiplex PCR. This sample has about 190,000 clones; around 90% occur once, and the top ten carry about 1.7%. As for this clone: Its antigen is unidentified.

This chain connects TRBV30 to TRBJ2-7; 8 bases line up with TRBD2. This clonotype was sampled from a woman aged 18-30 years in good health and CMV-seronegative. Sequencing was done on a sample of PBMCs. Written as DNA, the CDR3 is TGTGCCTGGAGATTCAGCGGGAGTTACCCCTACGAGCAGTACTTC. Translated, it gives CAWRFSGSYPYEQYF.